This is a list of T cell receptor beta chains from one sample in a study of blood T cell repertoires in COVID-19. Sequencing used immunoSEQ multiplex PCR; TCRdb keeps in-frame clones, though not all of them. The top ten clones hold roughly 15% of a sample with more than 150,000 clones, 75% to 90% of them seen once. The sample was peripheral blood. The receptors come from a middle-aged woman with acute or convalescent COVID-19. Both conserved end residues are part of each CDR3. A D gene is named only where the DNA matches it firmly. Some rows have no size entry. The others give once, few or many, or a class for an expanded clone.

>TRBV3-1/TRBV3-2|TRBJ2-7|.|.
TGTGCCAGCAGCCAAGTAAACGGGAGCTCCTACGAGCAGTACTTC
CASSQVNGSSYEQYF
>TRBV12-5|TRBJ1-3|.|TRBD1
TGTGCTAGTGGTTTGGGACAGGGCTCTGGAAACACCATATATTTT
CASGLGQGSGNTIYF
>TRBV25-1|TRBJ2-2|.|.
TGTGCCAGCAGTGAGACTACAGGGTACGCCGGGGAGCTGTTTTTT
CASSETTGYAGELFF
>TRBV5-1|TRBJ2-1|.|TRBD1
TGCGCCAGCAGCTATCGGACAGGGGATGAGCAGTTCTTC
CASSYRTGDEQFF
>TRBV4-1|TRBJ2-7|.|TRBD1
TGCGCCAGCAGCCAAGATATGGGACAGGGGGGTTACGAGCAGTACTTC
CASSQDMGQGGYEQYF
>TRBV12-3/TRBV12-4|TRBJ2-3|once|.
TGTGCCAGCACGGAGGACGCAGATACGCAGTATTTT
CASTEDADTQYF
>TRBV24-1|TRBJ2-1|.|.
TGTGCCACCAGTGATTCCTGGACAGCGCTCTACAATGAGCAGTTCTTC
CATSDSWTALYNEQFF
>TRBV7-9|TRBJ2-7|.|.
TGTGCCAGCAGCTTAGACGGGGTGAAACACGAGCAGTACTTC
CASSLDGVKHEQYF
>TRBV6-5|TRBJ1-1|.|TRBD1
TGTGCCAGCAGACAGGGACAGGGGCTTTTAGACGCTTTCTTT
CASRQGQGLLDAFF
>TRBV4-1|TRBJ1-2|.|TRBD1
TGCGCCAGCAGCCAAGAACAGGGGATTTCCTATGGCTACACCTTC
CASSQEQGISYGYTF
>TRBV15|TRBJ2-2|.|TRBD2
TGTGCCACCAGCCGGACCGGACTAGCGGGAGGGCCCCTCAACACCGGGGAGCTGTTTTTT
CATSRTGLAGGPLNTGELFF
>TRBV7-2|TRBJ2-1|.|.
TGTGCCAGCAGCTTCCGACCCAGGGGCGATGAGCAGTTCTTC
CASSFRPRGDEQFF
>TRBV3-1/TRBV3-2|TRBJ2-3|.|.
TGTGCCAGCAGCCAAGATCGGAGCACAGATACGCAGTATTTT
CASSQDRSTDTQYF
>TRBV2|TRBJ2-3|.|TRBD2
TGTGCCAGCAGCCCGGGACTAGCGGGGGTAGATACGCAGTATTTT
CASSPGLAGVDTQYF
>TRBV6-5|TRBJ2-5|.|TRBD2
TGTGCCAGCATCCGGACTAGCCTTTCGCAAGAGACCCAGTACTTC
CASIRTSLSQETQYF
>TRBV3-1/TRBV3-2|TRBJ2-3|.|.
TGTGCCAGCAGCCAACCCCGTGATACGCAGTATTTT
CASSQPRDTQYF
>TRBV7-9|TRBJ1-1|.|TRBD1
TGTGCCAGCAGCTTAACGGCTCCGGGACAGGGGAACACTGAAGCTTTCTTT
CASSLTAPGQGNTEAFF
>TRBV9|TRBJ2-1|.|TRBD2
TGTGCCAGCAGCGTAGGGGGGGGCTCCTACAATGAGCAGTTCTTC
CASSVGGGSYNEQFF
>TRBV2|TRBJ2-5|.|.
TGTGCCAGCAGTGAATCGGTCCAAGAGACCCAGTACTTC
CASSESVQETQYF
>TRBV2|TRBJ1-2|.|TRBD1
TGTGCCAGCGCGGGACAGGGGGCACGGTATGGCTACACCTTC
CASAGQGARYGYTF
>TRBV11-2|TRBJ1-1|.|.
TGTGCCAGCAGCTTAGACCGTGTCGTAGGGGAAGGTGAAGCTTTCTTT
CASSLDRVVGEGEAFF
>TRBV13|TRBJ1-3|.|.
TGTGCCAGCAGCCTACAGGGAACTGGAAACACCATATATTTT
CASSLQGTGNTIYF
>TRBV28|TRBJ2-7|.|TRBD1
TGTGCCAGTATCACCGGGACAGGGTCCTACGAGCAGTACTTC
CASITGTGSYEQYF
>TRBV6-5|TRBJ2-3|.|TRBD1
TGTGCCAGGTTAGGGGACAGCGGCACAGATACGCAGTATTTT
CARLGDSGTDTQYF
>TRBV19|TRBJ1-5|.|TRBD1
TGTGCCAGTAGTCTGACAGGGAATAGCAATCAGCCCCAGCATTTT
CASSLTGNSNQPQHF
>TRBV14|TRBJ1-1|.|.
TGTGCCAGCAGCTCCCGCGGGAGGCTAAGTGGAGCTTTCTTT
CASSSRGRLSGAFF
>TRBV21-1|TRBJ2-1|.|.
TGTGCCAGTTCCCCTTCCAGGCCCAATGAGCAGTTCTTC
CASSPSRPNEQFF
>TRBV11-3|TRBJ1-6|.|.
TGTGCCAGCAGCCCACCGGACTTTCGGGATAATTCACCCCTCCACTTT
CASSPPDFRDNSPLHF
>TRBV10-1|TRBJ1-1|.|TRBD1
TGCGCCAGCAGTCGGGACAGCCTGAACACTGAAGCTTTCTTT
CASSRDSLNTEAFF